This T cell receptor (beta chain) was profiled in a study of identical twins. Findings of the study overall: The authors noted that invariant MAIT and iNKT cells could partly confound zero-insertion analyses. Cord blood beta clonotypes that were abundant carried fewer insertions, and memory repertoires showed no such trend.

This clonotype has a handful of counts. Its antigen is undetermined. One entry per CDR3 protein, called by TCRdb with MiXCR from the 5' RACE reads. This sample has 500,000 or so distinct CDR3 sequences, with less than 25% found just once. Germline loops: CDR1 DFQATT, CDR2 SNEGSKA (reference sequence). V was clipped by 0 bases and J by 14 bases, with 17 bases between them. The CDR3 is 13 residues long. These sequences were also reported in another study, on T cells expressing NK-cell markers. That investigation notes: Repertoire data for TCR beta were derived from sorted T cells (CD3+CD56+NKG2C+, CD3+CD56+NKG2C- and CD3+CD56-NKG2C+). One observes that, in several donors, these clonotypes were also the leading ones within the CD3+CD56-NKG2C+ fraction.

This TCR was recovered from a woman under 30 in good health. The sequencing sample was made of CD4+ T cells sorted from blood. The V gene is TRBV20-1, the J gene TRBJ2-1; D is ambiguous. DNA for the CDR3: TGCAGTGCTAGAGATAGGGCGGCCCGAAGGGAGTTCTTC. Its protein product is CSARDRAARREFF.